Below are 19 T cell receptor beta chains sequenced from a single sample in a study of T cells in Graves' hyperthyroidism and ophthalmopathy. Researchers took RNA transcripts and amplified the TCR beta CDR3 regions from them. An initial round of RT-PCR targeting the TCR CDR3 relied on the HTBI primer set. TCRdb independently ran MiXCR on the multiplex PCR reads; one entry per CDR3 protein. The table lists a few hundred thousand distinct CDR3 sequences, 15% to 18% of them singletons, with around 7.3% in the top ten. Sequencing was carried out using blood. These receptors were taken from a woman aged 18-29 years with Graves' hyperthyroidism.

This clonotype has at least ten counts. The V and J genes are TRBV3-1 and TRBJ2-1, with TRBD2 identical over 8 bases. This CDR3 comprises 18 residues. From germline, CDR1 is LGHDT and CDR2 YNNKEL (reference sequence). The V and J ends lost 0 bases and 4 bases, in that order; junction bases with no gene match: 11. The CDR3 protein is CASSQDRENGGAYNEQFF. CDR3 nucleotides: TGTGCCAGCAGCCAAGATAGAGAGAACGGGGGGGCTTACAATGAGCAGTTCTTC.

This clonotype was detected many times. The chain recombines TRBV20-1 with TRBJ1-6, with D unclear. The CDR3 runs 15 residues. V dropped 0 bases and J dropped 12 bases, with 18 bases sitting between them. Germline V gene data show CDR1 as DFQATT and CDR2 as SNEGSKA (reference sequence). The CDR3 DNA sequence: TGCAGTGCTAGAGATGGGCCAGACGATTCAGGACCCCTCCACTTT. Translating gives CSARDGPDDSGPLHF.

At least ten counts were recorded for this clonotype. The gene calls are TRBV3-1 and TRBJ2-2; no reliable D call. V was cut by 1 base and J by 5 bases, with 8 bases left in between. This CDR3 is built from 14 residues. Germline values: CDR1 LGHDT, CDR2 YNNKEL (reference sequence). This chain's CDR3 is CASSQGSTTGELFF. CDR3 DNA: TGTGCCAGCAGCCAAGGGTCGACAACCGGGGAGCTGTTTTTT.

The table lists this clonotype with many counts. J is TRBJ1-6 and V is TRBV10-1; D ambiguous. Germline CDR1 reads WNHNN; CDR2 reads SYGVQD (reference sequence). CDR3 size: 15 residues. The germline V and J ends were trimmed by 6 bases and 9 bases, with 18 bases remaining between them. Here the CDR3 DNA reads TGCGCCAGCAGAAGTCCCGGCCGAATAGCTTCACCCCTCCACTTT. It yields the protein CASRSPGRIASPLHF.

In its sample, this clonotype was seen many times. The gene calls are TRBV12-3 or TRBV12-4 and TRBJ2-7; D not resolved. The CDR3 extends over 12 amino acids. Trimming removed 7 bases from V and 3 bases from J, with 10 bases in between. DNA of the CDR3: TGTGCCAGCACCCTAAACTACTACGAGCAGTACTTC. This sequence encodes CASTLNYYEQYF.

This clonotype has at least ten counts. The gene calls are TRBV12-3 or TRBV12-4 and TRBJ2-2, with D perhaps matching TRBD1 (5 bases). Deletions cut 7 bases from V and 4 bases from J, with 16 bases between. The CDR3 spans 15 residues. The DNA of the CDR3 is TGTGCCAGCACCTTGGCGCAGGGTGCCACCGGGGAGCTGTTTTTT. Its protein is CASTLAQGATGELFF.

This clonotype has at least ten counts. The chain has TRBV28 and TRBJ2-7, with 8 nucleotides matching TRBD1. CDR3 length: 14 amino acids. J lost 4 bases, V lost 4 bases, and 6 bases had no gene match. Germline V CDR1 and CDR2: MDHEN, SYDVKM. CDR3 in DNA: TGTGCCAGCAGTTCCGGGACAGGAGATTACGAGCAGTACTTC. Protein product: CASSSGTGDYEQYF.

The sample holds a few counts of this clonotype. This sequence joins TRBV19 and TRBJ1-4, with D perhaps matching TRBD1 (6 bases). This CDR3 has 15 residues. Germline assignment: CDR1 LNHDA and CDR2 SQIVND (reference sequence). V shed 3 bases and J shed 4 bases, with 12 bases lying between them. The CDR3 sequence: CASSIIGQNNEKLFF. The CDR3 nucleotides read TGTGCCAGTAGTATCATAGGACAGAATAATGAAAAACTGTTTTTT.

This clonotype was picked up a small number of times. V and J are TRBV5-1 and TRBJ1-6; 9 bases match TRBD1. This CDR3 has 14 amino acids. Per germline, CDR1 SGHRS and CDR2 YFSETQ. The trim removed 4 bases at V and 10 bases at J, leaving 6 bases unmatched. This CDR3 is CASSRDREASPLHF. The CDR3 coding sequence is TGCGCCAGCAGCCGGGACAGGGAGGCATCACCCCTCCACTTT.

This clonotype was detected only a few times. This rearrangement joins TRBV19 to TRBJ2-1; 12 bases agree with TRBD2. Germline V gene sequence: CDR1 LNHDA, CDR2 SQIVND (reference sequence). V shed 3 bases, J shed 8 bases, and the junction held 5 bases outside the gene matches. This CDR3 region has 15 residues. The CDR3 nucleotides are TGTGCCAGTAGTATCGGTGGACTAGCGGGATATGAGCAGTTCTTC. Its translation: CASSIGGLAGYEQFF.

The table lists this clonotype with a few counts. The CDR3: CASSIGGVRGYTF. The CDR3 region has the DNA TGTGCCAGTAGTATTGGAGGGGTTCGTGGCTACACCTTC. V and J are TRBV19 and TRBJ1-2, with D perhaps matching TRBD1 (5 bases). The CDR3 is 13 residues long. V lost 3 bases to trimming and J lost 7 bases, with 12 bases between them. Germline loops: CDR1 LNHDA, CDR2 SQIVND (reference sequence).

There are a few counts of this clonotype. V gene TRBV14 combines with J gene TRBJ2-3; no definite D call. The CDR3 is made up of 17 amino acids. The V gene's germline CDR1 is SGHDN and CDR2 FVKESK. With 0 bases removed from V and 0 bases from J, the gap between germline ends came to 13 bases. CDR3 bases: TGTGCCAGCAGCCAAGATATTTCGGGTACTAGCACAGATACGCAGTATTTT. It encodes CASSQDISGTSTDTQYF.

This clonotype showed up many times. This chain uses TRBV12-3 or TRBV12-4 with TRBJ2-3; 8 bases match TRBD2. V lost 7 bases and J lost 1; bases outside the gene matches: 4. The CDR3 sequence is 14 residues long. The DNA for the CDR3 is TGTGCCAGCAAAAACGGGGGGGGCACAGATACGCAGTATTTT. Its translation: CASKNGGGTDTQYF.

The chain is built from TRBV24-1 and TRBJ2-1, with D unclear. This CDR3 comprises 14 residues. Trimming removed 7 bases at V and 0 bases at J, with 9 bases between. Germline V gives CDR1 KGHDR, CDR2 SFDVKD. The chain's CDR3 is CATRGSGSYNEQFF. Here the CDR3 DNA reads TGTGCCACCAGGGGGTCGGGCTCCTACAATGAGCAGTTCTTC.

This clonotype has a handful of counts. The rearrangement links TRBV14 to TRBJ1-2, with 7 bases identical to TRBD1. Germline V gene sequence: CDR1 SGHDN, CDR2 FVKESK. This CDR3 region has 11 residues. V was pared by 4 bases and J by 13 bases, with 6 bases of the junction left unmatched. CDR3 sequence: CASSRGQAGTF. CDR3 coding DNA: TGTGCCAGCAGCCGAGGACAGGCCGGCACCTTC.

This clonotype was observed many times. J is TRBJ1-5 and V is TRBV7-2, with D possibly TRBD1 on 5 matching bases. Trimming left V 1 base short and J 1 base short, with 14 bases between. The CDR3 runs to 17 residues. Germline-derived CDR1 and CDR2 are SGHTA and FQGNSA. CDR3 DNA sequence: TGTGCCAGCAGCTTAGTCGGGGGTCAGTGGAGCAATCAGCCCCAGCATTTT. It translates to CASSLVGGQWSNQPQHF. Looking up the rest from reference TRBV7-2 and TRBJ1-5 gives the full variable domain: GAGVSQSPSNKVTEKGKDVELRCDPISGHTALYWYRQSLGQGLEFLIYFQGNSAPDKSGLPSDRFSAERTGGSVSTLTIQRTQQEDSAVYLCASSLVGGQWSNQPQHFGDGTRLSIL.

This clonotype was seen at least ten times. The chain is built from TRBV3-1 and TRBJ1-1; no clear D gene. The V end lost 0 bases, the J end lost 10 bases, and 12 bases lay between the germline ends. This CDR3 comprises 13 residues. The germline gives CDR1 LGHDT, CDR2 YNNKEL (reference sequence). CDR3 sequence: CASSQDVSGPAFF. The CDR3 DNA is TGTGCCAGCAGCCAAGACGTATCGGGTCCAGCTTTCTTT.

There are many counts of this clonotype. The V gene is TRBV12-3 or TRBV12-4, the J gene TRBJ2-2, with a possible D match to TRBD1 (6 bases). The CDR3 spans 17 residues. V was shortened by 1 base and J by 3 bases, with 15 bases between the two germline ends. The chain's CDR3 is CASSLERRGTHTGELFF. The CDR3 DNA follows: TGTGCCAGCAGTTTAGAAAGGAGAGGGACACACACCGGGGAGCTGTTTTTT.

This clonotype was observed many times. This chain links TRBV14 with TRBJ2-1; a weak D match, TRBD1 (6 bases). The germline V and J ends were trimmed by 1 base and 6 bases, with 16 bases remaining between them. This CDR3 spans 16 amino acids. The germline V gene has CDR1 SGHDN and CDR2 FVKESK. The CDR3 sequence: CASSQAGQGRLNEQFF. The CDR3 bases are TGTGCCAGCAGCCAAGCCGGTCAGGGGCGGCTCAATGAGCAGTTCTTC.